Shown below are 23 T cell receptor beta chains from a single sample sequenced in a study of OX40 agonist ivuxolimab in advanced cancers. Receptors were amplified or captured by the immunoSEQ multiplex PCR assay. TCRdb stores this immuneACCESS table with in-frame sequences only. Part of the clones is absent; in the studies checked, under half of the shortfall reflects unresolved V genes, and no reason is known for the rest. The sample table records more than 45,000 clones; about 85% of these occur just once. The ten largest clones add up to 4% to 6% of the sample. Sample: CD4+ or CD8+ T cells sorted from blood, taken in a trial of the OX40 agonist ivuxolimab. These TCRs come from an adult with an advanced solid tumor such as melanoma, head and neck, liver or kidney cancer.

This chain connects TRBV7-6 to TRBJ2-7, with no clear D. Germline lookup yields CDR1 SGHVS and CDR2 FNYEAQ. This CDR3 has 16 amino acids. Trimming pared 0 bases from V and 0 bases from J, leaving 12 bases between. The CDR3 bases are TGTGCCAGCAGCTTAGCGACGTCGGTCCGCTCCTACGAGCAGTACTTC. It yields the protein CASSLATSVRSYEQYF.

The chain is built from TRBV28 and TRBJ1-1; D may be TRBD1 (6 bases). The CDR3 covers 15 residues. Looked up from germline, CDR1 is MDHEN and CDR2 is SYDVKM. The V and J ends lost 2 bases and 4 bases respectively, with 14 bases between them. The CDR3 region has the DNA TGTGCCAGCAGTTTAGGACAGCCCGCGGGCACTGAAGCTTTCTTT. It codes for CASSLGQPAGTEAFF.

The chain joins TRBV5-4 to TRBJ2-1, with a tentative D call TRBD1 (5 bases). The CDR3 is made up of 16 amino acids. Trimming left V 1 base short and J 2 bases short, with 13 bases between. Looked up from germline, CDR1 is SGHNT and CDR2 is YYREEE (reference sequence). The CDR3 DNA reads TGTGCCAGCAGCTTGCCCCAGGGAACCCCCTACAATGAGCAGTTCTTC. Protein sequence: CASSLPQGTPYNEQFF.

The chain carries TRBV11-2 and TRBJ2-1; 11 bases line up with TRBD2. The CDR3 sequence is 15 residues long. Per the germline V gene, CDR1 is SGHAT and CDR2 is FQNNGV. V gave up 5 bases and J gave up 4 bases; unmatched junction bases: 4. CDR3 in amino acids: CASSATSGDYNEQFF. The CDR3 DNA reads as TGTGCCAGCAGCGCGACTAGCGGGGATTACAATGAGCAGTTCTTC.

V is TRBV28 and J is TRBJ1-4; TRBD1 matches 7 bases. J gave up 17 bases and V 6 bases, and 12 bases lay outside the gene matches. The CDR3 is made up of 12 amino acids. Germline V gene lookup returns CDR1 MDHEN and CDR2 SYDVKM. The chain's CDR3 is CASSRQGGQKFF. As DNA, the CDR3 is TGTGCCAGCAGCCGACAGGGTGGGCAAAAATTTTTT.

The rearrangement links TRBV5-1 to TRBJ2-7; the D gene is possibly TRBD2 (6 bases). CDR3 length: 15 amino acids. Germline V gene lookup returns CDR1 SGHRS and CDR2 YFSETQ. Trimming took 0 bases from V and 4 from J, leaving 14 bases between them. CDR3 sequence reads: CASSLEAGLGYEQYF. CDR3 nucleotides: TGCGCCAGCAGCTTGGAGGCGGGATTGGGGTACGAGCAGTACTTC.

The genes are TRBV7-9 and TRBJ1-2, with D unclear. Trimming stripped 6 bases from V and 8 bases from J, with 22 bases between. The CDR3 has 15 residues. Germline V gene data show CDR1 as SEHNR and CDR2 as FQNEAQ (reference sequence). The CDR3 DNA reads TGTGCCAGCAGTTCCGGCCTAGGTGGGGAAAACGGCTACACCTTC. This gives the protein CASSSGLGGENGYTF.

V usage is TRBV5-1 and J usage is TRBJ1-4; 9 nucleotides match TRBD1. The CDR3 spans 16 residues. Germline loops: CDR1 SGHRS, CDR2 YFSETQ. The J segment lost 6 bases and the V segment lost 0 bases, leaving 6 bases of the junction unmatched. The CDR3 reads CASSLVPQGADEKLFF. The CDR3 DNA reads as TGCGCCAGCAGCTTGGTGCCACAGGGGGCCGATGAAAAACTGTTTTTT.

As DNA, the CDR3 is TGTGCCAGCAGCTTAGCGGACGAAAAACTGTTTTTT. The encoded protein is CASSLADEKLFF. V is TRBV7-8 and J is TRBJ1-4; no definite D call. Germline V lookup: CDR1 SGHVS, CDR2 FQNEAQ. The length of the CDR3 is 12 residues. Trimming pared 0 bases from V and 8 bases from J, leaving 4 bases between.

This clone was found a few times. The chain carries TRBV19 and TRBJ2-2, with D unresolved. Trimming removed 4 bases from V and 7 bases from J, with 10 bases in between. CDR3 length equals 13 residues. Germline V lookup: CDR1 LNHDA, CDR2 SQIVND (reference sequence). The CDR3 loop reads CASSTLKFGELFF. DNA of the CDR3: TGTGCCAGTAGTACATTGAAGTTCGGGGAGCTGTTTTTT.

The chain joins TRBV11-3 to TRBJ2-1; D gene uncertain. Trimming shortened V by 4 bases and J by 13 bases, and 11 bases separated the two germline ends. This CDR3 is built from 11 residues. The germline CDR1 and CDR2 sequences are SGHNT and YENEEA. The CDR3 loop reads CASSSSVAQFF. The CDR3 DNA is TGTGCCAGCAGCTCGTCGGTCGCTCAGTTCTTC.

This clone is a singleton in its sample. The J gene is TRBJ1-1, the V gene TRBV4-3; D might be TRBD1 (5 bases). Trimming removed 1 base at V and 2 bases at J, with 14 bases between. The length of the CDR3 is 16 residues. From germline, CDR1 is LGHNA and CDR2 YSLEER. The CDR3 DNA follows: TGCGCCAGCAGCCAAGGGAGGGGTGTACGCAACACTGAAGCTTTCTTT. As protein: CASSQGRGVRNTEAFF.

The chain couples TRBV6-5 to TRBJ1-1; no definite D call. The ends were cut back, 2 bases at V and 0 bases at J, with 7 bases in the middle. Germline assignment: CDR1 MNHEY and CDR2 SVGAGI. There are 14 residues in the CDR3. CDR3 nucleotides: TGTGCCAGCAGTTACGGTTCCGTGAACACTGAAGCTTTCTTT. Its translation is CASSYGSVNTEAFF.

The chain uses TRBV30 and TRBJ1-3, with a possible D match to TRBD1 (6 bases). V lost 4 bases and J lost 3, with 13 bases in between. Germline V gene data show CDR1 as GTSNPN and CDR2 as SVGIG (reference sequence). The CDR3 totals 14 residues. The CDR3 DNA follows: TGTGCCTGGACGTGGGGGGGCGTTGGAAACACCATATATTTT. It yields the protein CAWTWGGVGNTIYF. Variable domain in full (rest from reference TRBV30 and TRBJ1-3): SQTIHQWPATLVQPVGSPLSLECTVEGTSNPNLYWYRQAAGRGLQLLFYSVGIGQISSEVPQNLSASRPQDRQFILSSKKLLLSDSGFYLCAWTWGGVGNTIYFGEGSWLTVV.

V is TRBV28 and J is TRBJ2-2, with TRBD1 identical over 9 bases. Germline CDR1 and CDR2: MDHEN and SYDVKM. V shed 2 bases, J shed 7 bases, and the junction held 8 bases outside the gene matches. This CDR3 comprises 16 residues. The DNA for the CDR3 is TGTGCCAGCAGTTTAGGGGGACAGGGAATGAGCGGGGAGCTGTTTTTT. It encodes CASSLGGQGMSGELFF.

This clone was seen once. V and J are TRBV5-4 and TRBJ2-7; D may be TRBD2 (5 bases). Trimming removed 1 base at V and 4 bases at J, with 12 bases between. The CDR3 runs 14 residues. Looked up from germline, CDR1 is SGHNT and CDR2 is YYREEE (reference sequence). This CDR3 is CASSLRGGLYEQYF. CDR3 nucleotides: TGTGCCAGCAGCTTGCGCGGAGGCCTATACGAGCAGTACTTC.

This chain joins TRBV27 and TRBJ2-5; TRBD2 is a possible D gene (6 bases). The length of the CDR3 is 13 residues. Trimming left V 2 bases short and J 4 bases short, with 8 bases between. Germline CDR1 reads MNHEY; CDR2 reads SMNVEV (reference sequence). DNA for the CDR3: TGTGCCAGCAGTTTAGGAGGGCCAGAGACCCAGTACTTC. Amino acids: CASSLGGPETQYF.

In this sample, this clone turned up a few times. The chain is built from TRBV11-1 and TRBJ2-3, with 9 bases fitting TRBD2. Germline V gene data show CDR1 as SGHAT and CDR2 as FQDESV (reference sequence). Trimming cost V 3 bases and J 6 bases; bases outside gene matches: 4. The CDR3 is made up of 14 amino acids. The CDR3 sequence: CASSFTSGPDTQYF. The CDR3 DNA is TGTGCCAGCAGCTTCACTAGCGGGCCGGATACGCAGTATTTT.

This chain links TRBV18 with TRBJ2-2; D ambiguous. Germline loops: CDR1 KGHSH, CDR2 LQKENI. This CDR3 is 12 amino acids long. V was shortened by 2 bases and J by 5 bases, with 3 bases between the two germline ends. CDR3 bases: TGTGCCAGCTCACCAGCAACCGGGGAGCTGTTTTTT. Protein sequence: CASSPATGELFF.

The chain is built from TRBV27 and TRBJ2-5; TRBD2 might be the D (5 bases). V lost 0 bases and J lost 5, with 10 bases in between. The CDR3 is made up of 14 amino acids. CDR1 is MNHEY and CDR2 is SMNVEV in the germline V gene (reference sequence). The CDR3 DNA reads as TGTGCCAGCAGTTTATCGGCTAGCTCGGAGACCCAGTACTTC. Translation gives CASSLSASSETQYF.

The genes are TRBV28 and TRBJ1-1; D is unclear. This CDR3 is 10 amino acids long. Germline assignment: CDR1 MDHEN and CDR2 SYDVKM. The CDR3 sequence: CGTGGTEAFF. The CDR3 DNA is TGTGGGACCGGCGGAACTGAAGCTTTCTTT.

This chain connects TRBV6-5 to TRBJ1-6; weak D call: TRBD1 (6 bases). Germline V gene data show CDR1 as MNHEY and CDR2 as SVGAGI. CDR3 size: 15 residues. Trimming shortened V by 5 bases and J by 7 bases, and 15 bases separated the two germline ends. CDR3 protein: CASSNTGSANSPLHF. DNA for the CDR3: TGTGCCAGCAGTAACACAGGGTCGGCAAATTCACCCCTCCACTTT.

The rearrangement uses TRBV4-1 and TRBJ2-1; no clear D. The germline V gene encodes CDR1 MGHRA and CDR2 YSYEKL. The V end was cut by 7 bases, the J end by 6 bases, with 16 bases between. This CDR3 has 14 residues. CDR3: CASTPTLSRNEQFF. CDR3 sequence (DNA): TGCGCCAGCACTCCCACCCTTTCACGCAATGAGCAGTTCTTC.